These 32 T cell receptor beta chains share one sample of origin, sequenced in a study of radiotherapy plus CTLA-4 blockade in lung cancer. Assay used: immunoSEQ multiplex PCR; TCRdb lists only in-frame clones, some missing. The data hold about 97,000 clones, with roughly 79% observed a single time. The sample was peripheral blood, taken from a patient treated with radiotherapy plus ipilimumab. The receptors shown here come from a human donor with non-small cell lung cancer who had a partial response to radiotherapy plus ipilimumab. Some clones in this sample may be carry-over from other donors' samples.

This clone has just a few counts. Here the CDR3 DNA reads TGTGCCAGCAGTTTAACGGGAGGGCCTAAGGGTACGCAGTATTTT. Protein: CASSLTGGPKGTQYF. The J gene is TRBJ2-3, the V gene TRBV28; 8 bases line up with TRBD2. This CDR3 has 15 residues. Germline V lookup: CDR1 MDHEN, CDR2 SYDVKM. Trimming took 2 bases from V and 8 from J; bases not matched to a gene: 9.

The chain recombines TRBV5-4 with TRBJ1-1; D might be TRBD1 (5 bases). Germline CDR1 SGHNT, CDR2 YYREEE (reference sequence). V lost 1 base, J lost 2 bases, and 12 bases lay in between. This CDR3 comprises 15 residues. The CDR3 sequence: CASSLSGFRNTEAFF. Written as DNA, the CDR3 is TGTGCCAGCAGCTTGTCAGGGTTTAGAAACACTGAAGCTTTCTTT.

The genes are TRBV18 and TRBJ1-2; 8 nucleotides line up with TRBD1. J was trimmed by 0 bases and V by 4 bases; bases with no gene match: 7. The CDR3 covers 16 residues. Germline assignment: CDR1 KGHSH and CDR2 LQKENI. CDR3: CASSRVDRATNYGYTF. The CDR3 DNA reads TGTGCCAGCTCACGCGTGGACAGGGCTACTAACTATGGCTACACCTTC.

This sequence joins TRBV2 and TRBJ2-7, with D tentatively TRBD2 (5 bases). This CDR3 is built from 16 residues. Germline V lookup: CDR1 SNHLY, CDR2 FYNNEI. Trimming pared 8 bases from V and 2 bases from J, leaving 22 bases between. The CDR3 nucleotides are TGTGCCAGCGCGGGTCGCTCCTATCTGCTTACCTACGAGCAGTACTTC. This codes for CASAGRSYLLTYEQYF.

CDR3: CASSLDKGLSYEQYF. DNA for the CDR3: TGTGCCAGCTCCCTGGACAAGGGCCTCTCCTACGAGCAGTACTTC. The rearrangement joins TRBV18 to TRBJ2-5; a weak D match, TRBD1 (5 bases). Matching the DNA end better, TRBJ2-7 makes the J call doubtful. This CDR3 has 15 residues. CDR1 is KGHSH, CDR2 LQKENI, per germline.

The V and J genes are TRBV18 and TRBJ2-2; TRBD2 aligns across 12 bases. CDR3 length equals 16 residues. The germline V gene has CDR1 KGHSH and CDR2 LQKENI. Trimming at V came to 2 bases and at J to 4 bases, leaving 2 bases not matched to a gene. The CDR3 here is CASSPILAGGTGELFF. CDR3 nucleotide sequence: TGTGCCAGCTCACCAATACTAGCGGGAGGCACCGGGGAGCTGTTTTTT.

The chain is built from TRBV10-2 and TRBJ1-2; no clear D gene. V was clipped by 7 bases and J by 2 bases, with 8 bases between them. Germline CDR1 WSHSY, CDR2 SAAADI. This CDR3 spans 12 amino acids. CDR3 amino acids: CASTAGNYGYTF. DNA of the CDR3: TGCGCCAGCACGGCAGGAAACTATGGCTACACCTTC.

The J gene is TRBJ2-4, the V gene TRBV29-1; a possible D gene is TRBD1 (5 bases). From germline, CDR1 is SQVTM and CDR2 ANQGSEA. Deletions cut 3 bases from V and 1 base from J, with 19 bases between. The CDR3 contains 17 residues. The CDR3 reads CSVEKGQDGSAKNIQYF. The CDR3 DNA reads as TGCAGCGTTGAGAAGGGGCAGGACGGGTCTGCCAAAAACATTCAGTACTTC. Looking up the rest from reference TRBV29-1 and TRBJ2-4 gives the full variable domain: SAVISQKPSRDICQRGTSLTIQCQVDSQVTMMFWYRQQPGQSLTLIATANQGSEATYESGFVIDKFPISRPNLTFSTLTVSNMSPEDSSIYLCSVEKGQDGSAKNIQYFGAGTRLSVL.

The chain has TRBV5-1 and TRBJ1-1; D is possibly TRBD1 (5 bases). The CDR3 loop spans 13 amino acids. The V gene's germline CDR1 is SGHRS and CDR2 YFSETQ. V lost 0 bases and J 11 bases, leaving 14 bases between the germline ends. The CDR3: CASSLEQGRLAFF. CDR3 DNA: TGCGCCAGCAGCTTGGAGCAGGGTCGCTTGGCTTTCTTT.

The genes are TRBV29-1 and TRBJ2-1, with TRBD2 matching 9 bases. Germline values: CDR1 SQVTM, CDR2 ANQGSEA. J was trimmed by 0 bases and V by 5 bases; bases with no gene match: 8. The length of the CDR3 is 16 residues. Written as DNA, the CDR3 is TGCAGCGTTAGGCGGGGGGGTCTCCCCTCCTACAATGAGCAGTTCTTC. It is translated as CSVRRGGLPSYNEQFF.

The chain links TRBV7-6 to TRBJ1-3; D is perhaps TRBD1 (6 bases). The CDR3 spans 16 residues. V was pared by 5 bases and J by 0 bases, with 14 bases between. Germline CDR1 reads SGHVS; CDR2 reads FNYEAQ. The CDR3 DNA follows: TGTGCCAGCAGCCCCCGGACAGCCCACTCTGGAAACACCATATATTTT. It translates to CASSPRTAHSGNTIYF.

This chain links TRBV6-1 with TRBJ2-1; TRBD2 agrees at 7 bases. Looked up from germline, CDR1 is MNHNS and CDR2 is SASEGT. The CDR3 totals 13 residues. J lost 13 bases, V lost 7 bases, and 13 bases had no gene match. The CDR3, as DNA: TGTGCCAGCATTAGGGATGGCAGCGGGGTTCAGTTCTTC. Translation gives CASIRDGSGVQFF.

The CDR3, as DNA: TGTGCCAGCAGTTACACTAGCGGGCTTTACAATGAGCAGTTCTTC. Residues: CASSYTSGLYNEQFF. This chain links TRBV6-5 with TRBJ2-1, with TRBD2 matching 9 bases. The ends lost 2 bases at V and 4 bases at J; junction bases unmatched: 3. CDR3 length: 15 residues. CDR1 and CDR2 from the germline V gene are MNHEY and SVGAGI.

V gene TRBV11-3 combines with J gene TRBJ1-1, with D unresolved. Trimming removed 1 base from V and 2 bases from J, with 8 bases in between. The CDR3 length is 14 residues. Germline CDR1 SGHNT, CDR2 YENEEA. CDR3 residues: CASSLAAENTEAFF. CDR3 sequence (DNA): TGTGCCAGCAGCTTAGCGGCGGAAAACACTGAAGCTTTCTTT.

V gene TRBV5-6 combines with J gene TRBJ2-7; D remains unclear. The germline V and J ends were trimmed by 2 bases and 5 bases, with 5 bases remaining between them. CDR3 length: 11 residues. CDR1 SGHDT and CDR2 YYEEEE come from the germline V gene. The DNA of the CDR3 is TGTGCCAGCAGCTTTATAGACGAGCAGTACTTC. Its protein product is CASSFIDEQYF.

CDR3 DNA: TGTGCCAGCAGCCTACTACCGGGACAGGGGGCATCGAGAGGCAGGGTAGATACGCAGTATTTT. Protein sequence: CASSLLPGQGASRGRVDTQYF. The chain combines TRBV7-3 with TRBJ2-3, with 12 nucleotides matching TRBD1. The CDR3 has 21 amino acids. Trimming removed 5 bases from V and 5 bases from J; junction bases left unmatched: 23. Germline CDR1 SGHTA, CDR2 FQGTGA.

This clone was observed once. The rearrangement uses TRBV19 and TRBJ1-2; D possibly corresponds to TRBD1 (6 bases). There are 14 residues in the CDR3. Between the trimmed V and J ends, which lost 7 bases and 6 bases, there was a span of 18 bases. CDR1 LNHDA and CDR2 SQIVND come from the germline V gene (reference sequence). CDR3 nucleotide sequence: TGTGCCAGTACCACCACATCGGGGGGCAATGGCTACACCTTC. Protein: CASTTTSGGNGYTF.

This clone was detected only a few times. V gene TRBV19 combines with J gene TRBJ1-2; 7 bases are a match to TRBD1. J lost 4 bases, V lost 10 bases, and 3 bases had no gene match. Looked up from germline, CDR1 is LNHDA and CDR2 is SQIVND (reference sequence). This CDR3 region has 11 residues. This CDR3 reads CATNRGYGYTF. DNA for the CDR3: TGTGCCACGAACAGGGGCTATGGCTACACCTTC.

In its sample, this clone was seen a few times. The gene calls are TRBV7-9 and TRBJ2-5; TRBD1 agrees at 7 bases. The germline gives CDR1 SEHNR, CDR2 FQNEAQ (reference sequence). The CDR3 sequence is 14 residues long. V dropped 5 bases and J dropped 3; count of bases not matched to a gene: 6. CDR3 amino acids: CASSRRGTEETQYF. DNA of the CDR3: TGTGCCAGCAGCCGAAGAGGGACAGAAGAGACCCAGTACTTC.

This sequence joins TRBV6-1 and TRBJ1-1; D unclear. The germline CDR1 and CDR2 sequences are MNHNS and SASEGT. Deletions cut 0 bases from V and 1 base from J, with 6 bases between. CDR3 length: 14 amino acids. CDR3 DNA: TGTGCCAGCAGTGAAGCGTGGAGGAACACTGAAGCTTTCTTT. This encodes CASSEAWRNTEAFF.

Written as DNA, the CDR3 is TGTGCCAGCAGCTTAGGGTCAGCAACTAATGAAAAACTGTTTTTT. This encodes CASSLGSATNEKLFF. The chain has TRBV11-3 and TRBJ1-4, with D hard to call. The CDR3 totals 15 residues. Germline CDR1 SGHNT, CDR2 YENEEA. V lost 1 base and J lost 0, with 6 bases in between. The variable domain in full, with the rest retrieved from reference TRBV11-3 and TRBJ1-4, is EAGVVQSPRYKIIEKKQPVAFWCNPISGHNTLYWYLQNLGQGPELLIRYENEEAVDDSQLPKDRFSAERLKGVDSTLKIQPAELGDSAVYLCASSLGSATNEKLFFGSGTQLSVL.

This clone was seen just once. The rearrangement links TRBV18 to TRBJ1-1; tentatively, D is TRBD1 (6 bases). V was clipped by 8 bases and J by 11 bases, with 18 bases between them. The CDR3 extends over 12 amino acids. Germline V gene sequence: CDR1 KGHSH, CDR2 LQKENI. CDR3: CASTPFGQGAFF. The CDR3 nucleotides are TGTGCCAGCACCCCGTTTGGGCAGGGGGCTTTCTTT.

The chain links TRBV19 to TRBJ2-7, with a possible D match to TRBD1 (6 bases). The CDR3 is 11 amino acids. The germline V gene has CDR1 LNHDA and CDR2 SQIVND (reference sequence). The V gene lost 9 bases and the J gene lost 8 bases, with 14 bases spanning the gap. In DNA, the CDR3 is TGTGCCAGCGCATACGACAGGAAGCAGTACTTC. Protein product: CASAYDRKQYF.

The V and J genes are TRBV19 and TRBJ1-5; TRBD1 agrees at 7 bases. The V gene's germline CDR1 is LNHDA and CDR2 SQIVND (reference sequence). Trimming removed 4 bases from V and 1 base from J; junction bases left unmatched: 4. This CDR3 spans 15 amino acids. The CDR3 is CASSSYRGSNQPQHF. CDR3 in DNA: TGTGCCAGTAGTAGCTACAGGGGAAGCAATCAGCCCCAGCATTTT.

The chain carries TRBV7-9 and TRBJ1-2, with D uncertain. The CDR3 extends over 14 amino acids. Trimming cost V 2 bases and J 1 base, with 8 bases left between them. CDR1 and CDR2 from the germline V gene are SEHNR and FQNEAQ (reference sequence). The CDR3 region has the DNA TGTGCCAGCAGCTTAAGCAGGCTTAACTATGGCTACACCTTC. Its protein product is CASSLSRLNYGYTF.

V gene TRBV7-3 combines with J gene TRBJ2-5, with D possibly being TRBD1 (5 bases). V was shortened by 3 bases and J by 4 bases, with 9 bases between the two germline ends. Germline V lookup: CDR1 SGHTA, CDR2 FQGTGA. This CDR3 is 13 amino acids long. CDR3: CASSFGAGETQYF. The CDR3, as DNA: TGTGCCAGCAGCTTTGGGGCCGGAGAGACCCAGTACTTC.

The CDR3 nucleotides read TGTGCCAGCAGTCCTTTCGGAAGGGGGAGCTCCTACGAGCAGTACTTC. It yields the protein CASSPFGRGSSYEQYF. The rearrangement joins TRBV28 to TRBJ2-5; perhaps TRBD1 as D (6 bases). The J call is uncertain, as TRBJ2-7 better fits the DNA end. Germline CDR1 reads MDHEN; CDR2 reads SYDVKM. The CDR3 runs to 16 residues.

This clone was observed a single time. The DNA of the CDR3 is TGCGCCAGCAGCCAGGCGCTCCCTCCGGGCCAAGAGACCCAGTACTTC. This encodes CASSQALPPGQETQYF. The J gene is TRBJ2-5, the V gene TRBV4-1; D ambiguous. Germline V lookup: CDR1 MGHRA, CDR2 YSYEKL. V lost 3 bases to trimming and J lost 1 base, with 15 bases between them. CDR3 length equals 16 residues.

As concerns this clone: The junction departs from germline at one end; a sequencing error may be responsible. The V call is TRBV5-6, the J call TRBJ2-7; D is possibly TRBD2 (6 bases). The CDR3 loop spans 14 amino acids. CDR1 and CDR2 (germline): SGHDT, YYEEEE. Written as DNA, the CDR3 is TGTACCAGCACCCTGAGGAGGGGATCCTACGAGCAGTACTTC. Residues: CTSTLRRGSYEQYF.

In its sample, this clone was seen once. The chain uses TRBV18 and TRBJ2-3; 8 bases match TRBD2. V was clipped by 4 bases and J by 5 bases; unmatched bases: 11. This CDR3 contains 16 residues. CDR1 and CDR2 (germline): KGHSH, LQKENI. CDR3 bases: TGTGCCAGCTCACTTCGGAGCGGGAGAAATGGAGATACGCAGTATTTT. This sequence encodes CASSLRSGRNGDTQYF.

As DNA, the CDR3 is TGCAGTTCAGGGGAACCCCTCCACTTT. Its protein is CSSGEPLHF. The chain couples TRBV20-1 to TRBJ1-6, with D tentatively TRBD1 (6 bases). Germline V gene sequence: CDR1 DFQATT, CDR2 SNEGSKA (reference sequence). Between the trimmed V and J ends, which lost 8 bases and 12 bases, there was a span of 8 bases. CDR3 size: 9 residues.

The chain recombines TRBV6-4 with TRBJ2-3; 7 bases are a match to TRBD2. Germline CDR1 reads MRHNA; CDR2 reads SNTAGT. The V and J ends lost 3 bases and 6 bases, in that order; junction bases with no gene match: 15. The CDR3 loop spans 17 amino acids. CDR3: CASSESGLPGGRDTQYF. As DNA, the CDR3 is TGTGCCAGCAGTGAATCCGGACTGCCGGGGGGTCGGGATACGCAGTATTTT.